These 2 T cell receptor beta chains were all obtained from the same sample, sequenced in a study of blood T cell repertoires in COVID-19. The method was immunoSEQ multiplex PCR; TCRdb's version includes in-frame clones alone and lacks a portion of them. This table has some 200,000 clones, roughly 80% appearing once. Sequencing was performed on peripheral blood. Source of these receptors: a human donor with acute or convalescent COVID-19. The donor label of this sample is uncertain.

The chain links TRBV5-1 to TRBJ2-1; TRBD2 matches at 7 bases. The CDR3 is 13 residues long. V lost 4 bases, J lost 8 bases, and 6 bases stayed unmatched. The germline V gene encodes CDR1 SGHRS and CDR2 YFSETQ. CDR3 in amino acids: CASSISGNHEQFF. CDR3 DNA: TGCGCCAGCAGCATCAGCGGGAACCATGAGCAGTTCTTC. Supplemented by reference TRBV5-1 and TRBJ2-1, the full variable domain reads KAGVTQTPRYLIKTRGQQVTLSCSPISGHRSVSWYQQTPGQGLQFLFEYFSETQRNKGNFPGRFSGRQFSNSRSEMNVSTLELGDSALYLCASSISGNHEQFFGPGTRLTVL.

This clone has more than one count but fewer than ten. This chain joins TRBV25-1 and TRBJ1-4, with D perhaps TRBD1 (6 bases). Trimming took 3 bases from V and 8 from J, leaving 13 bases between them. The CDR3 is 14 amino acids. Germline-derived CDR1 and CDR2 are MGHDK and SYGVNS. DNA for the CDR3: TGTGCCAGCAGTGACGGACAGATAAGAGAAAAACTGTTTTTT. As protein: CASSDGQIREKLFF.